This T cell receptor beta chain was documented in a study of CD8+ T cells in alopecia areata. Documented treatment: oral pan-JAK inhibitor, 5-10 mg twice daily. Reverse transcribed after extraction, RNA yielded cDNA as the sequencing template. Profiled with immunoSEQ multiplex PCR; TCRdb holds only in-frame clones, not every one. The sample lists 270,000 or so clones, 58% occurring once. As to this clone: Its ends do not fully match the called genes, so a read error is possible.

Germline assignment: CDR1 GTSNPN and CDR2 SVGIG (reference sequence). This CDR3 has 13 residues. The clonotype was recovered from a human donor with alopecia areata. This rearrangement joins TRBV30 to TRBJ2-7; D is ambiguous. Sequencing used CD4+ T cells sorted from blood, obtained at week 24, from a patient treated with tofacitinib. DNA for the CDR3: TGTGCCTGGAGTGTACGGGTCGGAGTACTCCCTGACTTC. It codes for CAWSVRVGVLPDF. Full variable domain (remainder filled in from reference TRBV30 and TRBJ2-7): SQTIHQWPATLVQPVGSPLSLECTVEGTSNPNLYWYRQAAGRGLQLLFYSVGIGQISSEVPQNLSASRPQDRQFILSSKKLLLSDSGFYLCAWSVRVGVLPDFGPGTRLTVT.